These 15 T cell receptor beta chains originate from one sample sequenced in a study of T cells in women clearing cervical HPV infection (dated by TCRdb to 2017 to 2018). The library was built by means of the immunoSEQ multiplex PCR assay. Held by TCRdb, this immuneACCESS table contains in-frame sequences only and omits some clones. Under half of the omission traces to an unresolved V gene where checked; the cause of the rest is unknown. The table for this sample shows around 29,000 clones. Together, the top ten hold 2.8% of the sample. The sequenced sample consisted of blood buffy coat. Receptors originate from a woman between 18 and 69 years old with a cervical HPV16 infection that either progressed to CIN3+ or cleared (not recorded which).

A word on this clone: From the germline J gene comes the end of the CDR3, since the read stops 3 residues before it. The chain combines TRBV7-2 with TRBJ2-5, with TRBD2 matching over 7 bases. The CDR3 has 14 residues. J gave up 5 bases and V 2 bases, and 5 bases lay outside the gene matches. Germline CDR1 SGHTA, CDR2 FQGNSA. CDR3 bases read: TGTGCCAGCAGCTTACTAGCGGAGGGGGAGACC. This translates into CASSLLAEGET. The full CDR3 is CASSLLAEGETQYF.

Concerning this clone itself: The read terminates 3 residues ahead of where the CDR3 ends, so the germline J gene completes it. V and J are TRBV9 and TRBJ2-2, with 7 bases aligning to TRBD1. CDR1 is SGDLS, CDR2 YYNGEE, per germline. V lost 7 bases and J lost 8; bases outside the gene matches: 2. This CDR3 is built from 11 residues. The CDR3 is CASPRGGELFF. CDR3 bases read: TGTGCCAGCCCCAGGGGGGGGGAG.

Notes on this clone: From the germline J gene comes the end of the CDR3, since the read stops 3 residues before it. V and J are TRBV5-4 and TRBJ2-7; tentative D call: TRBD1 (6 bases). Germline V CDR1 and CDR2: SGHNT, YYREEE (reference sequence). V was trimmed by 4 bases and J by 5 bases, leaving 19 bases between them. The CDR3 contains 15 residues. The CDR3 is CASSVLDRRPDEQYF. The covered CDR3 bases are TGTGCCAGCAGCGTCCTAGACAGGCGCCCCGACGAG.

A word on this clone: The CDR3 end lies 3 residues beyond the end of the read and is filled in from the germline J gene. J is TRBJ2-1 and V is TRBV7-9; D is undetermined. Germline lookup yields CDR1 SEHNR and CDR2 FQNEAQ (reference sequence). The CDR3 consists of 13 residues. V shed 5 bases and J shed 8 bases, with 13 bases lying between them. The CDR3 is CASSPSGIDEQFF. The sequenced CDR3 bases are TGTGCCAGCAGCCCGTCAGGTATCGATGAG.

On this clone itself: Read data end 3 residues before the CDR3 end; the end is taken from the germline J gene. This chain uses TRBV10-1 with TRBJ2-5; TRBD2 aligns across 9 bases. The J segment lost 5 bases and the V segment lost 6 bases, leaving 4 bases of the junction unmatched. The CDR3 length is 13 residues. Per the germline V gene, CDR1 is WNHNN and CDR2 is SYGVQD (reference sequence). CDR3 DNA, as far as it was read: TGCGCCAGCAGCCTAGCGGGATGGGAGACC. Translating it yields CASSLAGWET. The CDR3 in full is CASSLAGWETQYF.

As regards this clone: Read sequence stops 3 residues before the CDR3 end, and the germline J gene provides the missing end. The chain is built from TRBV7-8 and TRBJ2-5; 12 positions agree with TRBD2. Trimming removed 5 bases from V and 5 bases from J; junction bases left unmatched: 15. Germline V gene lookup returns CDR1 SGHVS and CDR2 FQNEAQ. CDR3 length: 18 amino acids. Incomplete CDR3 DNA: TGTGCCAGCAGCAACACTCCTAGCGGGGGGGCCGTTGGGGAGACC. Translating gives CASSNTPSGGAVGET. The whole CDR3 protein is CASSNTPSGGAVGETQYF.

As concerns this clone: The read halts 3 residues ahead of the CDR3 end, with the missing end drawn from the germline J gene. This rearrangement joins TRBV5-6 to TRBJ2-2; TRBD2 aligns across 7 bases. CDR1 and CDR2 (germline): SGHDT, YYEEEE. The CDR3 loop spans 15 amino acids. The V segment lost 4 bases and the J segment 5 bases; nucleotides outside the gene matches: 8. The CDR3 region is CASSGAGWVTGELFF. The CDR3 DNA, read in part, is TGTGCCAGCAGCGGAGCGGGATGGGTTACCGGGGAG.

A remark on this clone: The CDR3 end is not reached by the read, which stops 3 residues before it; the germline J gene fills it in. This rearrangement joins TRBV19 to TRBJ2-1, with TRBD2 matching over 8 bases. Germline values: CDR1 LNHDA, CDR2 SQIVND (reference sequence). V was clipped by 1 base and J by 9 bases; unmatched bases: 2. CDR3 length: 13 residues. CDR3 region: CASSIGTSSEQFF. Incomplete CDR3 DNA: TGTGCCAGTAGTATAGGGACTAGCTCTGAG.

On this clone: The DNA ends 3 residues before the CDR3 does, and the rest of the CDR3 is filled in from the germline J gene. The J gene is TRBJ1-2, the V gene TRBV5-5; D is unclear. This CDR3 comprises 11 residues. The ends were cut back, 4 bases at V and 7 bases at J, with 8 bases in the middle. Germline values: CDR1 SGHKS, CDR2 YYEKEE (reference sequence). The DNA read from the CDR3 is TGTGCCAGCAGCCATAGGGTTGGC. Translation gives CASSHRVG. The CDR3 in full is CASSHRVGYTF.

Regarding this clone: The read stops 3 residues short of the end of the CDR3; the missing end is completed from the germline J gene. The chain combines TRBV10-3 with TRBJ1-2; D gene unclear. The CDR3 length is 14 residues. Germline CDR1 ENHRY, CDR2 SYGVKD. The CDR3 protein is CATAPESDTRGYTF. Incomplete CDR3 DNA: TGTGCCACTGCCCCAGAGTCCGACACCAGGGGC.

The CDR3 protein is CASSFAQEETQYF. The CDR3 bases that were read are TGTGCCAGCAGTTTTGCACAGGAAGAGACC. J is TRBJ2-5 and V is TRBV12-3 or TRBV12-4; tentative D call: TRBD1 (5 bases). Read sequence stops 3 residues before the CDR3 end, and the germline J gene provides the missing end. There are 13 residues in the CDR3. Trimming took off 3 bases at V and 3 bases at J, with 8 bases between the two ends.

To note about this clone: The CDR3 goes on 3 residues after the read ends, and that part is filled in from the germline J gene. The chain employs TRBV5-4 and TRBJ1-1; TRBD1 agrees at 11 bases. CDR3 length equals 15 residues. Germline V gene lookup returns CDR1 SGHNT and CDR2 YYREEE (reference sequence). After removal of 4 bases from V and 7 bases from J, the junction contained 9 bases not matched to a gene. CDR3 sequence: CASSPKDRGRGEAFF. CDR3 bases read: TGTGCCAGCAGCCCGAAGGACAGGGGGCGCGGTGAA.

Note on this clone: The CDR3 end is not reached by the read, which stops 3 residues before it; the germline J gene fills it in. This chain links TRBV20-1 with TRBJ2-3; D perhaps matches TRBD1 (6 bases). Germline-derived CDR1 and CDR2 are DFQATT and SNEGSKA (reference sequence). There are 14 residues in the CDR3. V was pared by 3 bases and J by 0 bases, with 10 bases between. The CDR3 DNA, read in part, is TGCAGTGCTAGGAGGGGGTGGAGCACAGATACG. Its translation: CSARRGWSTDT. The CDR3 reads in full as CSARRGWSTDTQYF.

With regard to this clone: The read is 3 residues too short to cover the CDR3 end, so that end is filled in from the germline J gene. The chain links TRBV20-1 to TRBJ2-3, with D perhaps matching TRBD1 (5 bases). The germline V gene has CDR1 DFQATT and CDR2 SNEGSKA (reference sequence). Trimming removed 7 bases at V and 4 bases at J, with 18 bases between. CDR3 size: 14 residues. The CDR3 bases that were read are TGCAGTGTAAGACTGACAGAAAAGGCAGATACG. Translation: CSVRLTEKADT. The whole CDR3 reads CSVRLTEKADTQYF.

Concerning this clone itself: The read finishes 3 residues shy of the CDR3 end, and the germline J gene is used to complete it. The chain has TRBV12-5 and TRBJ2-7; TRBD1 might be the D (5 bases). Germline lookup yields CDR1 LGHNT and CDR2 FRNRAP. V lost 6 bases, J lost 1 base, and 13 bases lay in between. This CDR3 has 14 residues. The CDR3 reads CASGYQGRSYEQYF. CDR3 DNA, as far as it was read: TGTGCTAGTGGATACCAGGGCAGATCCTACGAG.